This entry concerns a single TCR beta chain. This CDR3 region has 12 residues. V dropped 5 bases and J dropped 7; count of bases not matched to a gene: 4. This sample is drawn from a study of control samples from healthy donors and cancer patients. The protocol was immunoSEQ multiplex PCR, while the TCRdb copy is restricted to in-frame clones and leaves out a portion. The sample shows under 150,000 clones, more than 70% of them seen only once. This TCR derives from a woman in her sixties or seventies in good health. The chain carries TRBV12-3 or TRBV12-4 and TRBJ1-2, with 7 bases lining up with TRBD1. The sequencing sample was made of blood. The CDR3 spells CASSRRDSGYTF. In DNA form, the CDR3 reads TGTGCCAGCAGTCGCCGGGACAGTGGCTACACCTTC.